Below, 14 T cell receptor beta chains from the same sample are listed, as sequenced in a study of T cell responses to AZD1222 COVID-19 vaccine. Sequenced by immunoSEQ multiplex PCR; TCRdb stores in-frame clones only, minus some. The sample records tens of thousands of clones, 89% being singletons. The material was peripheral blood, obtained on day 0 of AZD1222 vaccination. These receptors all come from an adult in good health.

This chain connects TRBV14 to TRBJ2-3; 8 nucleotides agree with TRBD2. The length of the CDR3 is 16 residues. CDR1 SGHDN and CDR2 FVKESK come from the germline V gene. V shed 1 base and J 5 bases; nucleotides not matched to a gene: 8. The CDR3 reads CASSQVAGSSGDTQYF. CDR3 in DNA: TGTGCCAGCAGCCAAGTAGCGGGGTCATCCGGAGATACGCAGTATTTT.

The chain couples TRBV11-2 to TRBJ2-7; D is uncertain. V shed 4 bases and J shed 0 bases, with 1 base lying between them. The CDR3 runs to 11 residues. Germline V lookup: CDR1 SGHAT, CDR2 FQNNGV. CDR3 residues: CASSSSYEQYF. The CDR3 DNA reads as TGTGCCAGCAGCTCCTCCTACGAGCAGTACTTC.

This clone was observed a single time. The chain has TRBV18 and TRBJ1-2, with D perhaps matching TRBD1 (6 bases). This CDR3 spans 16 amino acids. The germline gives CDR1 KGHSH, CDR2 LQKENI. With 3 bases removed from V and 3 bases from J, the gap between germline ends came to 17 bases. The CDR3 spells CASSPYSAGEDYGYTF. DNA for the CDR3: TGTGCCAGCTCACCGTATTCGGCAGGGGAAGACTATGGCTACACCTTC.

The chain joins TRBV30 to TRBJ1-5, with D possibly being TRBD1 (5 bases). Germline CDR1 reads GTSNPN; CDR2 reads SVGIG (reference sequence). Trimming shortened V by 2 bases and J by 0 bases, and 14 bases separated the two germline ends. The CDR3 consists of 16 residues. The DNA of the CDR3 is TGTGCCTGGAGTTTCTCGGGGGACTTTAGCAATCAGCCCCAGCATTTT. This codes for CAWSFSGDFSNQPQHF.

The J gene is TRBJ1-1, the V gene TRBV2; 7 bases map to TRBD1. The CDR3 consists of 13 residues. Trimming took 3 bases from V and 7 from J; bases not matched to a gene: 5. In germline, CDR1 is SNHLY, CDR2 FYNNEI. For the CDR3, the DNA is TGTGCCAGCAGTGACTACAGGGGACATGAAGCTTTCTTT. Its translation is CASSDYRGHEAFF.

The J gene is TRBJ2-5, the V gene TRBV6-6; D call uncertain. The germline gives CDR1 MNHNY, CDR2 SVGAGI (reference sequence). The CDR3 extends over 12 amino acids. The germline V and J ends were trimmed by 6 bases and 5 bases, with 10 bases remaining between them. The DNA for the CDR3 is TGTGCCAGCAGCCCCCTGCAGGAGACCCAGTACTTC. Translated, it gives CASSPLQETQYF.

This clone has a handful of counts. This chain links TRBV5-1 with TRBJ2-5; possible D gene TRBD2, 6 bases. The V gene lost 2 bases and the J gene lost 4 bases, with 12 bases spanning the gap. The CDR3 spans 14 residues. Per germline, CDR1 SGHRS and CDR2 YFSETQ. CDR3 DNA sequence: TGCGCCAGCAGCTTAGGCGGGAATTCAGAGACCCAGTACTTC. Protein product: CASSLGGNSETQYF.

Notes on this clone: This CDR3 is also generated by other DNA sequences in the sample. V and J are TRBV9 and TRBJ2-3; TRBD2 aligns across 7 bases. Germline CDR1 reads SGDLS; CDR2 reads YYNGEE. Unmatched junction bases numbered 6, after V lost 0 bases and J lost 2 bases. The CDR3 has 16 amino acids. CDR3 sequence (DNA): TGTGCCAGCAGCGTAGACCCCGGGGGGTCCACAGATACGCAGTATTTT. Translation: CASSVDPGGSTDTQYF.

This clone has at least ten counts. V and J are TRBV5-5 and TRBJ1-3, with D unclear. The germline V and J ends were trimmed by 4 bases and 0 bases, with 11 bases remaining between them. The CDR3 is made up of 15 amino acids. Germline V lookup: CDR1 SGHKS, CDR2 YYEKEE (reference sequence). The DNA of the CDR3 is TGTGCCAGCAGCGTGGACGGCTACTCTGGAAACACCATATATTTT. This encodes CASSVDGYSGNTIYF.

There are a few counts of this clone. This chain links TRBV5-5 with TRBJ1-1, with D unclear. The V end lost 4 bases, the J end lost 0 bases, and 7 bases lay between the germline ends. Germline assignment: CDR1 SGHKS and CDR2 YYEKEE (reference sequence). The CDR3 runs 13 residues. CDR3 nucleotides: TGTGCCAGCAGCCTCATTATGAACACTGAAGCTTTCTTT. This translates into CASSLIMNTEAFF.

The chain employs TRBV2 and TRBJ2-7, with 9 bases identical to TRBD2. V lost 8 bases, J lost 2 bases, and 13 bases stayed unmatched. CDR3 size: 16 residues. The germline CDR1 and CDR2 sequences are SNHLY and FYNNEI. The CDR3 bases are TGTGCCAGCTGCAAGAATAGCGGGAGCACCACCTACGAGCAGTACTTC. It codes for CASCKNSGSTTYEQYF.

V gene TRBV12-3 or TRBV12-4 combines with J gene TRBJ2-1; tentative D call: TRBD1 (5 bases). The V gene lost 5 bases and the J gene lost 9 bases, with 8 bases spanning the gap. The CDR3 length is 11 residues. The CDR3: CASSGASEQFF. Here the CDR3 DNA reads TGTGCCAGCAGTGGGGCAAGTGAGCAGTTCTTC.

With respect to this clone: This sample includes further DNA sequences coding for the same CDR3. The gene calls are TRBV7-3 and TRBJ2-2; D gene uncertain. The CDR3 loop spans 13 amino acids. V lost 5 bases, J lost 6 bases, and 10 bases lay in between. Germline assignment: CDR1 SGHTA and CDR2 FQGTGA. This CDR3 reads CASSPRVAGELFF. DNA for the CDR3: TGTGCCAGCAGCCCTCGTGTGGCCGGGGAGCTGTTTTTT.

The chain joins TRBV30 to TRBJ1-1; D is unresolved. CDR1 is GTSNPN and CDR2 is SVGIG in the germline V gene (reference sequence). Deletions cut 3 bases from V and 6 bases from J, with 8 bases between. The CDR3 runs to 11 residues. CDR3 amino acids: CAWSTGPEAFF. The CDR3 DNA is TGTGCCTGGAGCACGGGTCCTGAAGCTTTCTTT.